What follows are 8 T cell receptor beta chains derived from one specimen sequenced in a study of T cells in Graves' hyperthyroidism and ophthalmopathy. The investigators amplified TCR beta CDR3 regions from RNA transcripts. The study used the HTBI primer set for a first-round RT-PCR of the TCR CDR3. TCRdb re-called the multiplex PCR reads with MiXCR, one entry per CDR3 protein. The sample yields hundreds of thousands of distinct CDR3 sequences, roughly 14% seen once. The specimen sequenced was blood. The receptors come from a woman aged 25-40 years with Graves' hyperthyroidism that later progressed to Graves' ophthalmopathy.

This clonotype was observed at least ten times. The chain employs TRBV30 and TRBJ2-1; D is unclear. This CDR3 comprises 13 residues. V was clipped by 0 bases and J by 5 bases, with 8 bases between them. The V gene's germline CDR1 is GTSNPN and CDR2 SVGIG (reference sequence). The CDR3 protein is CAWSVGGHNEQFF. The CDR3 DNA reads as TGTGCCTGGAGTGTAGGTGGGCACAATGAGCAGTTCTTC.

This clonotype has at least ten counts. The junction departs from germline at one end; a sequencing error may be responsible. The chain carries TRBV5-1 and TRBJ2-7; the D is unclear. This CDR3 is 12 amino acids long. Germline CDR1 is SGHRS and CDR2 is YFSETQ. This CDR3 reads CASSLGTYEQYF. The DNA for the CDR3 is TGTGCCAGCTCCCTAGGAACCTACGAGCAGTACTTC.

This clonotype was picked up many times. J is TRBJ2-1 and V is TRBV18; TRBD1 agrees at 9 bases. The CDR3 runs 15 residues. Trimming at V came to 3 bases and at J to 5 bases, leaving 5 bases not matched to a gene. Germline assignment: CDR1 KGHSH and CDR2 LQKENI. DNA of the CDR3: TGTGCCAGCTCACCCCCGGGACAGGGCGACAATGAGCAGTTCTTC. Protein: CASSPPGQGDNEQFF.

This clonotype was recorded at least ten times. Written as DNA, the CDR3 is TGTGCCAGCAGGAGCGGTGCAGATACGCAGTATTTT. Encoded protein: CASRSGADTQYF. The gene calls are TRBV28 and TRBJ2-3, with D possibly matching TRBD2 (5 bases). The ends were cut back, 6 bases at V and 4 bases at J, with 8 bases in the middle. The length of the CDR3 is 12 residues. Germline lookup yields CDR1 MDHEN and CDR2 SYDVKM.

This clonotype has at least ten counts. The genes are TRBV7-9 and TRBJ1-2; D is perhaps TRBD1 (5 bases). Trimming cost V 2 bases and J 8 bases, with 18 bases left between them. CDR1 and CDR2 (germline): SEHNR, FQNEAQ (reference sequence). The CDR3 consists of 15 residues. Written as DNA, the CDR3 is TGTGCCAGCAGCTTAAAGGCGCAGGGACCCGACGGCTACACCTTC. It specifies CASSLKAQGPDGYTF.

This clonotype was recorded at least ten times. V usage is TRBV11-2 and J usage is TRBJ2-7, with TRBD1 matching 8 bases. The J segment lost 3 bases and the V segment lost 4 bases, leaving 5 bases of the junction unmatched. This CDR3 comprises 14 residues. Germline loops: CDR1 SGHAT, CDR2 FQNNGV. The DNA of the CDR3 is TGTGCCAGCAGCTCCGGGACAGGACGCTACGAGCAGTACTTC. Its translation: CASSSGTGRYEQYF.

About this clonotype: A read error is possible here, since a much larger clone lies one base away. V gene TRBV6-1 combines with J gene TRBJ1-2; possibly TRBD1 for D (5 bases). CDR1 and CDR2 (germline): MNHNS, SASEGT. The CDR3 is 11 amino acids. With 5 bases removed from V and 10 bases from J, the gap between germline ends came to 11 bases. The CDR3 here is CASSTGQHYTF. Written as DNA, the CDR3 is TGTGCCAGCAGTACAGGTCAGCACTACACCTTC.

This rearrangement joins TRBV10-1 to TRBJ2-1; 7 bases fit TRBD2. V gave up 4 bases and J gave up 9 bases; unmatched junction bases: 3. CDR1 is WNHNN and CDR2 is SYGVQD in the germline V gene (reference sequence). The CDR3 consists of 12 residues. CDR3 sequence: CASSVPGGEQFF. CDR3 coding DNA: TGCGCCAGCAGTGTCCCGGGAGGTGAGCAGTTCTTC.